This TCR beta chain comes out of a study of shared clonotypes between healthy human individuals (dated by TCRdb to the early 2020s). Looking at the study overall: The cohort included three men and a couple of women between 18 and 49 years of age. For each donor, three plates each were used for CD4 naive and CD4 memory, two plates were used for CD8 naive, and one plate was used for CD8 memory. Leukapheresis yielded between about 0.85 and 10 billion PBMCs per donor. The study deeply sequenced blood TCR repertoires of 5 or 6 healthy adults to estimate repertoire size and the extent of clonotype sharing between individuals. Different laboratories and diverse techniques were used to prepare libraries and sequence TCR repertoires, to increase sequencing depth and limit assay-specific biases. Study-wide conclusions, independent of this receptor: Compared with non-shared clonotypes, clonotypes shared by all four sorted-subset donors had higher generation probabilities. About 4.5% of naive CD4, 3.5% of naive CD8, 2% to 2.5% of memory CD4, and more than 0.35% of memory CD8 clonotypes were shared across a few donors. Larger estimated clonotype richness was generally found for naive subsets than for memory subsets. Because the study included a small number of donors, the genetic and exposure-history diversity represented was limited. Sampling was restricted to blood, and TCR repertoires in tissues likely differ from the TCR repertoires found in blood. Even with the large sequencing depth, rarefaction of the sorted-subset datasets indicated that sequencing was incomplete. Pairwise subsampling led to the expectation that sequencing depth would affect the degree of clonotype sharing among donors.

Using the deep immunoSEQ assay, TCR CDR3 regions were amplified from genomic DNA by multiplex PCR. Extracted genomic DNA from each cell subset was distributed evenly across all wells of several immunoSEQ 96-well plates, and each plate was treated as a replicate. For sorted subsets, each replicate PCR was loaded with about 0.2 ug genomic DNA, equivalent to 25,000 to 35,000 T cell genomes. The purified libraries were quantified using a Qubit 3.0 fluorometer, sized with a Bioanalyzer 2100, and then quantified again using the KAPA Library Quantification kit. Every immunoSEQ 96-well plate was sequenced on a separate single-read 150-cycle Illumina NextSeq 550 flow cell. In the original analysis: Because only junctional sequences without quality scores were contained in the immunoSEQ output, filtering matching that applied to full-length reads could not be performed. To assign V/J genes and CDR3, sequences were annotated using PyIR, a Python wrapper for IgBLAST v1.9, with IMGT germline references. Any read was removed if the V/J assignment was weak (E-value above 1e-6), the CDR3 was missing, or the read contained stop codons, out-of-frame junctions, or ambiguous translated residues. V3J clonotypes were defined by identical inferred V gene, J gene, and CDR3 amino acid sequence. To compute the percentage overlap between repertoires, the number of shared unique clonotypes was divided by the size of the smaller repertoire. RTK rarefaction, the Chao1 estimator, and Recon v2.1 estimates of unobserved clonotypes were used to assess repertoire richness. For all TCRbeta clonotypes obtained by the gDNA method from a few donors, generation probabilities were computed with OLGA. In its TCRdb copy, this immuneACCESS table keeps in-frame sequences only and misses some clones. Where compared with another copy, unresolved V genes explain less than half of these, and the others have no known cause. V and J calls plus clone size are reproduced from that table; the DNA served to infer D and trimming. This sample holds millions of clones; around nine tenths were observed only once. The ten largest make up under 0.15% of the sample.

From the cysteine up to the phenylalanine, the CDR3 has a length of 17 residues. The kept DNA is CDR3 alone, 51 bases in frame from the first base. V and J are trimmed by 0 bases and 0 bases, and the gene matches miss 5 bases of the junction. From a lookup of the germline V gene, CDR1 and CDR2 are SGHRS and YFSETQ. Notes on this clone: Its antigen is still unknown. There are no base qualities to consult, and no much larger clone falls within one base.

The donors were healthy, HIV-negative adults who had no recently reported acute infections or vaccinations. All donors were Caucasian adults living in Nashville, Tennessee, USA. CD4+ T cells were enriched through magnetic negative selection, after which naive cells were positively selected on CD45RA and the remaining negative fraction served as the memory subset. Blood was collected by leukapheresis, and PBMCs were isolated by Ficoll-Histopaque density gradient centrifugation and then cryopreserved in liquid nitrogen vapor phase. Analytical flow cytometry was used to check the purity and quantity of each magnetically sorted T cell population. From each sorted fraction, genomic DNA was isolated and quantified by UV absorbance on a Nanodrop 2000c.

The sample comprised naive CD4+ T cells sorted from blood. What this sample's cell subset or site label stands for: CD45RA+ positively selected. This clonotype was sampled from a man between 18 and 29 years old in good health. This sequence uses TRBV5-1 and TRBJ1-2; TRBD1 matches 10 bases in the middle. This receptor carries the CDR3 CASSLVPTGGSNYGYTF. The nucleotide sequence is given as TGCGCCAGCAGCTTGGTCCCGACAGGGGGCTCTAACTATGGCTACACCTTC.